These 20 T cell receptor beta chains originate from one sample sequenced in a study of metastatic and nonmetastatic thyroid tumors. TCRdb re-called the PCR reads via MiXCR. The sample yields 28,000 or so clones, 15% to 20% seen once. There were no patients who had received any treatment before thyroid surgery. The sequenced sample consisted of blood. All receptors derive from a female donor with papillary thyroid cancer or a benign thyroid nodule (not recorded which). Some clones in this sample may be carry-over from other donors' samples.

This chain links TRBV5-1 with TRBJ2-6; D tentatively fits TRBD1 or TRBD2 (7 bases each). The V and J ends lost 9 bases and 2 bases respectively, with 12 bases between them. CDR1 SGHRS and CDR2 YFSETQ come from the germline V gene. This CDR3 contains 14 residues. The DNA for the CDR3 is TGCGCCACCGCAGGGGGGGCTGGGGCCAACGTCCTGACTTTC. Translation: CATAGGAGANVLTF.

This chain uses TRBV6-5 with TRBJ2-7; 10 bases are a match to TRBD2. The CDR3 is 15 residues long. V lost 2 bases, J lost 3 bases, and 4 bases stayed unmatched. The germline V gene has CDR1 MNHEY and CDR2 SVGAGI. This CDR3 is CASSYAASGGYEQYF. Written as DNA, the CDR3 is TGTGCCAGCAGTTACGCAGCTAGCGGGGGCTACGAGCAGTACTTC.

This clone was observed at least ten times. This chain connects TRBV24-1 to TRBJ1-5; D uncertain. The V end lost 3 bases, the J end lost 0 bases, and 17 bases lay between the germline ends. CDR1 is KGHDR and CDR2 is SFDVKD in the germline V gene. The CDR3 is made up of 18 amino acids. CDR3 DNA: TGTGCCACCAGTGATGGTACAGACTCTTACTTTAGCAATCAGCCCCAGCATTTT. It yields the protein CATSDGTDSYFSNQPQHF.

In its sample, this clone was seen many times. The genes are TRBV27 and TRBJ1-1, with 7 positions matching TRBD1. Germline V gene data show CDR1 as MNHEY and CDR2 as SMNVEV (reference sequence). This CDR3 contains 14 residues. The V and J ends lost 7 bases and 1 base, in that order; junction bases with no gene match: 6. The DNA for the CDR3 is TGTGCCAGCAAACCCGGGACAGCGAACACTGAAGCTTTCTTT. This encodes CASKPGTANTEAFF.

This clone was recorded at least ten times. V and J are TRBV7-9 and TRBJ2-1, with D unresolved. Trimming shortened V by 1 base and J by 1 base, and 8 bases separated the two germline ends. CDR3 length: 15 residues. Germline V gene sequence: CDR1 SEHNR, CDR2 FQNEAQ (reference sequence). The chain's CDR3 is CASSLVADSYNEQFF. The CDR3, as DNA: TGTGCCAGCAGCTTAGTGGCAGATTCCTACAATGAGCAGTTCTTC.

The table lists this clone with a few counts. CDR3 amino acids: CASSPGLAGSGNEQFF. CDR3 DNA sequence: TGTGCCAGCAGCCCCGGACTAGCGGGATCCGGCAATGAGCAGTTCTTC. The V call is TRBV4-2, the J call TRBJ2-1; TRBD2 aligns across 12 bases. V was clipped by 4 bases and J by 6 bases; unmatched bases: 7. The CDR3 runs 16 residues. Germline V lookup: CDR1 LGHNA, CDR2 YNFKEQ.

This clone was found many times. The chain recombines TRBV7-6 with TRBJ2-7, with 8 nucleotides matching TRBD2. CDR1 SGHVS and CDR2 FNYEAQ come from the germline V gene. This CDR3 region has 14 residues. With V trimmed by 1 base and J by 3 bases, 2 bases remained unmatched. The DNA for the CDR3 is TGTGCCAGCAGCTTAGGGACTAGCAGCTACGAGCAGTACTTC. Protein product: CASSLGTSSYEQYF.

This clone was counted ten times or more. V is TRBV7-9 and J is TRBJ2-5, with 9 bases lining up with TRBD1. The length of the CDR3 is 14 residues. V dropped 5 bases and J dropped 5; count of bases not matched to a gene: 6. Germline V gene data show CDR1 as SEHNR and CDR2 as FQNEAQ (reference sequence). The CDR3 DNA reads as TGTGCCAGCAGCACAGGGGGCCAACCGGAGACCCAGTACTTC. Protein product: CASSTGGQPETQYF.

This clone was observed at least ten times. The CDR3 bases are TGCGCCAGCAGCCAAGATGGGGGACTAGCGACGTACGAGCAGTACTTC. Protein sequence: CASSQDGGLATYEQYF. V usage is TRBV4-1 and J usage is TRBJ2-7, with 10 bases that match TRBD2. V lost 0 bases to trimming and J lost 4 bases; unmatched junction nucleotides: 6. CDR1 and CDR2 from the germline V gene are MGHRA and YSYEKL. This CDR3 contains 16 residues.

The table lists this clone with many counts. This sequence joins TRBV15 and TRBJ2-7, with D perhaps matching TRBD1 (7 bases). Germline V lookup: CDR1 LNHNV, CDR2 YYDKDF (reference sequence). Trimming stripped 0 bases from V and 0 bases from J, with 12 bases between. The length of the CDR3 is 16 residues. The chain's CDR3 is CATSRDRGTASYEQYF. In DNA, the CDR3 is TGTGCCACCAGCAGAGATCGGGGGACAGCCTCCTACGAGCAGTACTTC.

This clone came up many times. Other DNA sequences in the same sample also yield this CDR3. The V gene is TRBV3-1, the J gene TRBJ2-7, with D possibly TRBD1 on 6 matching bases. The V end was cut by 0 bases, the J end by 3 bases, with 9 bases between. In germline, CDR1 is LGHDT, CDR2 YNNKEL (reference sequence). The CDR3 has 14 residues. CDR3 in DNA: TGTGCCAGCAGCCAAGATGGGGGCGGCTACGAGCAGTACTTC. It yields the protein CASSQDGGGYEQYF.

This clone occurred many times. The gene calls are TRBV20-1 and TRBJ2-2; tentative D call: TRBD1 (5 bases). Germline loops: CDR1 DFQATT, CDR2 SNEGSKA (reference sequence). The CDR3 is made up of 14 amino acids. The V and J ends lost 3 bases and 1 base respectively, with 9 bases between them. CDR3 DNA sequence: TGCAGTGCTAGCCCAGGGTTGAACACCGGGGAGCTGTTTTTT. Translation: CSASPGLNTGELFF.

The rearrangement uses TRBV11-2 and TRBJ1-1, with D unclear. This CDR3 is built from 15 residues. Germline CDR1 and CDR2: SGHAT and FQNNGV. V lost 5 bases and J lost 4, with 17 bases in between. CDR3 DNA: TGTGCCAGCAGCCCACCCCCTGCGGGGAGCACTGAAGCTTTCTTT. Its translation is CASSPPPAGSTEAFF.

This clone was observed many times. The chain employs TRBV20-1 and TRBJ2-2, with TRBD2 as a possible D gene (6 bases). This CDR3 is 14 amino acids long. V lost 0 bases to trimming and J lost 7 bases, with 12 bases between them. CDR1 DFQATT and CDR2 SNEGSKA come from the germline V gene (reference sequence). CDR3 DNA: TGCAGTGCTAGAGATCGGAGGGGTAACGGGGAGCTGTTTTTT. Its translation is CSARDRRGNGELFF.

This clone has at least ten counts. The V and J genes are TRBV2 and TRBJ2-1, with 8 bases that match TRBD2. J lost 5 bases, V lost 8 bases, and 5 bases had no gene match. The CDR3 runs to 13 residues. From germline, CDR1 is SNHLY and CDR2 FYNNEI. CDR3 nucleotides: TGTGCCAGCGGGACTAGAGGGGACAATGAGCAGTTCTTC. This gives the protein CASGTRGDNEQFF. Drawing the rest from reference TRBV2 and TRBJ2-1, the complete variable domain is EPEVTQTPSHQVTQMGQEVILRCVPISNHLYFYWYRQILGQKVEFLVSFYNNEISEKSEIFDDQFSVERPDGSNFTLKIRSTKLEDSAMYFCASGTRGDNEQFFGPGTRLTVL.

There are a few counts of this clone. The junction differs from germline at one of its ends, possibly a read error. V gene TRBV19 combines with J gene TRBJ2-1; possible D gene TRBD2, 6 bases. The CDR3 is made up of 13 amino acids. Germline V gene lookup returns CDR1 LNHDA and CDR2 SQIVND (reference sequence). CDR3 in amino acids: CASSTTSDNDQLF. The CDR3 DNA is TGTGCCAGTAGTACGACTAGTGACAATGATCAGCTCTTC. Supplemented by reference TRBV19 and TRBJ2-1, the full variable domain reads DGGITQSPKYLFRKEGQNVTLSCEQNLNHDAMYWYRQDPGQGLRLIYYSQIVNDFQKGDIAEGYSVSREKKESFPLTVTSAQKNPTAFYLCASSTTSDNDQLFGPGTRLTVL.

This clone is labeled medium-sized (0.01 to 0.1%). The chain couples TRBV5-8 to TRBJ2-1, with 7 bases fitting TRBD2. The CDR3 totals 14 residues. From germline, CDR1 is SGHTS and CDR2 YDEGEE. The V segment lost 0 bases and the J segment 7 bases; nucleotides outside the gene matches: 4. CDR3 region: CASSLELATNEQFF. For the CDR3, the DNA is TGTGCCAGCAGCTTGGAACTAGCGACGAATGAGCAGTTCTTC.

This clone was counted many times. The chain uses TRBV5-1 and TRBJ2-3; D may be TRBD2 (5 bases). With 3 bases removed from V and 3 bases from J, the gap between germline ends came to 11 bases. Germline V CDR1 and CDR2: SGHRS, YFSETQ. The CDR3 loop spans 14 amino acids. The CDR3 loop is CASSSATRTDTQYF. DNA for the CDR3: TGCGCCAGCAGCTCGGCTACTAGAACAGATACGCAGTATTTT.

This clone has ten or more counts. This chain connects TRBV28 to TRBJ2-5; the D gene is possibly TRBD1 (6 bases). Germline CDR1 and CDR2: MDHEN and SYDVKM. This CDR3 has 17 residues. V was shortened by 3 bases and J by 4 bases, with 21 bases between the two germline ends. The CDR3 bases are TGTGCCAGCAGTTTTGGTGACAGGTACACGGGAAGAGAGACCCAGTACTTC. It specifies CASSFGDRYTGRETQYF. The complete variable domain, with remaining parts taken from reference TRBV28 and TRBJ2-5, reads DVKVTQSSRYLVKRTGEKVFLECVQDMDHENMFWYRQDPGLGLRLIYFSYDVKMKEKGDIPEGYSVSREKKERFSLILESASTNQTSMYLCASSFGDRYTGRETQYFGPGTRLLVL.

This clone was detected many times. CDR3 nucleotides: TGTGCCAGTAAAAGCGGGATTAGTGGCACCGGGGAGCTGTTTTTT. Translated: CASKSGISGTGELFF. The rearrangement links TRBV19 to TRBJ2-2, with 7 positions matching TRBD2. The V and J ends lost 7 bases and 4 bases, in that order; junction bases with no gene match: 9. The CDR3 is 15 amino acids. Per germline, CDR1 LNHDA and CDR2 SQIVND (reference sequence).